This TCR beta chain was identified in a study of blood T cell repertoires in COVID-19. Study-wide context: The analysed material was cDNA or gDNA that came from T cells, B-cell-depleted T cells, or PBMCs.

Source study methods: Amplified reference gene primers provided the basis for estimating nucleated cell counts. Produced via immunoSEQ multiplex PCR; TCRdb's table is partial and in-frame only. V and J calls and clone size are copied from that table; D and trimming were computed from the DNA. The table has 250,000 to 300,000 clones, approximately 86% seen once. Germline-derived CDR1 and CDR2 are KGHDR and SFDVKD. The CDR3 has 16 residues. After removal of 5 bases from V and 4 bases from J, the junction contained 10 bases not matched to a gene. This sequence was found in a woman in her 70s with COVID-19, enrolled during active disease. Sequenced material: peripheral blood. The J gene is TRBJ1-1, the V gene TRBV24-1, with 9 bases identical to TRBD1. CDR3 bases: TGTGCCACCAGTGGCCACCCTGCACAGGGGGCCACTGAAGCTTTCTTT. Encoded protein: CATSGHPAQGATEAFF.